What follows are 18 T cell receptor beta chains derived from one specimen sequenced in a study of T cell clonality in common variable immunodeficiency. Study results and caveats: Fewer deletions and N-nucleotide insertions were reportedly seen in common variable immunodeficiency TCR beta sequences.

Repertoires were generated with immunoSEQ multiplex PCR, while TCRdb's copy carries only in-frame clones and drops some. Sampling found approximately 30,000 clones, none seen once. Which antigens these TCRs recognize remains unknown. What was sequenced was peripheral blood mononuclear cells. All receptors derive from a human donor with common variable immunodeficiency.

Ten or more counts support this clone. Incomplete CDR3 DNA: TGTGCCAGCAGCTTAGACAGGGGGACCCAAGAGACC. Its translation: CASSLDRGTQET. From start to end, the CDR3 is CASSLDRGTQETQYF. The chain has TRBV11-3 and TRBJ2-5; 7 positions match TRBD1. The read comes to an end 3 residues before the CDR3 does, leaving the germline J gene to fill in the end. This CDR3 is 15 amino acids long. The V gene end was trimmed by 0 bases and the J gene end by 1 base; junction bases not matched to a gene: 2. Germline CDR1 is SGHNT and CDR2 is YENEEA. Combining the CDR3 with reference TRBV11-3 and TRBJ2-5 gives the whole variable domain EAGVVQSPRYKIIEKKQPVAFWCNPISGHNTLYWYLQNLGQGPELLIRYENEEAVDDSQLPKDRFSAERLKGVDSTLKIQPAELGDSAVYLCASSLDRGTQETQYFGPGTRLLVL.

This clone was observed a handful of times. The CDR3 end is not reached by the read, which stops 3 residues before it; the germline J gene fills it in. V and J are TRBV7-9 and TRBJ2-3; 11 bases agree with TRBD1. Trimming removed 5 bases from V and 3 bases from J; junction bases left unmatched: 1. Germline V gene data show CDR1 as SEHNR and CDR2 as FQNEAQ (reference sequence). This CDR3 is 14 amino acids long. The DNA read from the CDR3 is TGTGCCAGCAGCCGGGACAGGGGGACAGATACG. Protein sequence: CASSRDRGTDT. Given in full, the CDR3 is CASSRDRGTDTQYF.

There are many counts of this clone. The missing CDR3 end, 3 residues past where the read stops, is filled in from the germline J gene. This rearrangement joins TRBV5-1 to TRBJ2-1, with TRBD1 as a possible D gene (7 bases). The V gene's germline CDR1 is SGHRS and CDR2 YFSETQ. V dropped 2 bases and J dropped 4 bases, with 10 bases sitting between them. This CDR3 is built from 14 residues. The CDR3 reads CASSFQGGYNEQFF. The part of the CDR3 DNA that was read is TGCGCCAGCAGCTTCCAGGGGGGATACAATGAG.

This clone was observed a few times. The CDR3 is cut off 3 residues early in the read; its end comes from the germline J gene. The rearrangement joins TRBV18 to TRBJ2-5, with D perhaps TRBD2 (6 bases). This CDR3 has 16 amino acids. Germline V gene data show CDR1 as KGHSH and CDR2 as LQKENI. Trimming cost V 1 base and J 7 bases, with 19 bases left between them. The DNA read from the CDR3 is TGTGCCAGCTCACCACGGGAAGGCAGGGCGGGGAGGACC. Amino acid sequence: CASSPREGRAGRT. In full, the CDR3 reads CASSPREGRAGRTQYF.

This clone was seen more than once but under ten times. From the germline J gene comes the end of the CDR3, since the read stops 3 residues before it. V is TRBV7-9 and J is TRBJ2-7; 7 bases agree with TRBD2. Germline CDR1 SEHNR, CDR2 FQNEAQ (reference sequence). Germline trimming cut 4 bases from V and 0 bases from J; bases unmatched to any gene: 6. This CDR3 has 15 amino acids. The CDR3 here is CASSSSGESSYEQYF. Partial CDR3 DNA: TGTGCCAGCAGCTCTAGCGGAGAGAGCTCCTACGAG. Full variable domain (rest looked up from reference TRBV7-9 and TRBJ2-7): DTGVSQNPRHKITKRGQNVTFRCDPISEHNRLYWYRQTLGQGPEFLTYFQNEAQLEKSRLLSDRFSAERPKGSFSTLEIQRTEQGDSAMYLCASSSSGESSYEQYFGPGTRLTVT.

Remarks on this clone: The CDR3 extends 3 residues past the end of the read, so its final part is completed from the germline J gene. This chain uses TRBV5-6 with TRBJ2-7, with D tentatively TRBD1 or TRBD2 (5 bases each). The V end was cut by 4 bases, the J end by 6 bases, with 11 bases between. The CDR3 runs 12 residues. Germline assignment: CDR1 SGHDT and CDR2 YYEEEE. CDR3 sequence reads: CASSRDQGEQYF. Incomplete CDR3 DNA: TGTGCCAGCAGCCGGGATCAGGGCGAG.

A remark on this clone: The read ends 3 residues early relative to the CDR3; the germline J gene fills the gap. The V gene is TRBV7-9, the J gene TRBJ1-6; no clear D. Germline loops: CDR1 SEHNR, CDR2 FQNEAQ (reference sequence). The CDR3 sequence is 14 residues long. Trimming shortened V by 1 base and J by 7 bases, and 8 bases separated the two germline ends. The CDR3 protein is CASSLEGRNSPLHF. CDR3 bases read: TGTGCCAGCAGCTTAGAGGGTCGGAATTCACCC.

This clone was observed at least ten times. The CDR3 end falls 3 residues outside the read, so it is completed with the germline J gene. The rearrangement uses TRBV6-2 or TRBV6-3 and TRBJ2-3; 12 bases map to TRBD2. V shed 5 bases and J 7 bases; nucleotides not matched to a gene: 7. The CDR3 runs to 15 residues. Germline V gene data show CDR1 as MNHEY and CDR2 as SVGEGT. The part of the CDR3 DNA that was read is TGTGCCAGCAGTCGACTAGCGGGAGAGGAGAATACG. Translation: CASSRLAGEENT. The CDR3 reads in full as CASSRLAGEENTQYF.

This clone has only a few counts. CDR3 DNA (partial): TGTGCCAGTAGTCACCCTTGGGGGACTAGCGGGAGCAGGAATGAG. It translates to CASSHPWGTSGSRNE. The full CDR3 reads CASSHPWGTSGSRNEQFF. This chain joins TRBV19 and TRBJ2-1; 14 bases match TRBD2. From the germline J gene comes the end of the CDR3, since the read stops 3 residues before it. This CDR3 contains 18 residues. CDR1 is LNHDA, CDR2 SQIVND, per germline (reference sequence). The V gene end was trimmed by 5 bases and the J gene end by 7 bases; junction bases not matched to a gene: 13.

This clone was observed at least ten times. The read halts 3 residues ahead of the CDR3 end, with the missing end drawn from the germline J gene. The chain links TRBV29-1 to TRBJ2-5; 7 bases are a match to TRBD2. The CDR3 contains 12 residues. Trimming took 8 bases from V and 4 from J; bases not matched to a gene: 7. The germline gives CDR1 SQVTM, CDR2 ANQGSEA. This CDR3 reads CSSRRGGETQYF. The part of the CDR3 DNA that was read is TGCAGCTCCCGACGCGGGGGAGAGACC.

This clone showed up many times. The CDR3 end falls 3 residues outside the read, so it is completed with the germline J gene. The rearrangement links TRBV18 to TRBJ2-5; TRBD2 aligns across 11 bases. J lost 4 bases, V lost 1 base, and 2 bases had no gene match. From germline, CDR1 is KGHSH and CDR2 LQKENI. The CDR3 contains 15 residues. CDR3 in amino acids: CASSPQLAGVETQYF. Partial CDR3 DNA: TGTGCCAGCTCACCACAACTAGCGGGAGTAGAGACC.

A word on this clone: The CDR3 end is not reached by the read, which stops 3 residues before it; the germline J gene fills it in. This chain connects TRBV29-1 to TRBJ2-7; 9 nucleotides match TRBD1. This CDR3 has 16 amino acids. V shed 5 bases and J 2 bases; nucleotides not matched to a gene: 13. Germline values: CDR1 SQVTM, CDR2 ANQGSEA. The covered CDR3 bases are TGCAGCGTTCTACCGGGACAGGGAGGGGTTACCTACGAG. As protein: CSVLPGQGGVTYE. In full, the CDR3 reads CSVLPGQGGVTYEQYF.

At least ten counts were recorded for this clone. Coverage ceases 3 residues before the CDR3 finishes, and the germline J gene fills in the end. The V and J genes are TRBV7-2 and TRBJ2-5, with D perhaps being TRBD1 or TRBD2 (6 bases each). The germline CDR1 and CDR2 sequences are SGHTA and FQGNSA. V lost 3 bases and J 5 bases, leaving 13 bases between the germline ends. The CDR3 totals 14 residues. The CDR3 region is CASSLGRRGETQYF. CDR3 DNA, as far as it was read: TGTGCCAGCAGCTTGGGGCGGAGGGGGGAGACC.

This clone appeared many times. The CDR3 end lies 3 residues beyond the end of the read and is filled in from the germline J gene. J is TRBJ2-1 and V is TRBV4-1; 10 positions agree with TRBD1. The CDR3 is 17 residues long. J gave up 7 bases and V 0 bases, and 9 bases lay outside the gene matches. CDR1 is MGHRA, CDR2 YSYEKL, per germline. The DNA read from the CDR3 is TGCGCCAGCAGCCAAGATCGCAGACAGGGGGCAGCAAATGAG. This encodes CASSQDRRQGAANE. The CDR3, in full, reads CASSQDRRQGAANEQFF.

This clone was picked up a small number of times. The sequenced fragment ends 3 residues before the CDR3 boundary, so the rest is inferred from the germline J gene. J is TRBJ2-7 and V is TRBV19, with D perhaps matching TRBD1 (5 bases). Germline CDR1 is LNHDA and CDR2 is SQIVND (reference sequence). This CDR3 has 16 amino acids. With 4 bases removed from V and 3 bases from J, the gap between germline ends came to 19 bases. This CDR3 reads CASSKFGVQGDYEQYF. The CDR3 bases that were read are TGTGCCAGTAGTAAGTTTGGGGTGCAGGGCGACTACGAG. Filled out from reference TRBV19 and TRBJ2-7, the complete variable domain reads DGGITQSPKYLFRKEGQNVTLSCEQNLNHDAMYWYRQDPGQGLRLIYYSQIVNDFQKGDIAEGYSVSREKKESFPLTVTSAQKNPTAFYLCASSKFGVQGDYEQYFGPGTRLTVT.

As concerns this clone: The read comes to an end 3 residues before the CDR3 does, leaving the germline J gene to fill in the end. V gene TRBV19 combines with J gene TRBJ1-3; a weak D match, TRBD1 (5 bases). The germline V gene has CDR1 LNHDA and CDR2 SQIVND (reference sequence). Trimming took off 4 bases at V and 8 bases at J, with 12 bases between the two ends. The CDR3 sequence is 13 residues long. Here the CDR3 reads CASSRGRGDTIYF. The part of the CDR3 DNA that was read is TGTGCCAGTAGTAGGGGACGGGGGGACACC.

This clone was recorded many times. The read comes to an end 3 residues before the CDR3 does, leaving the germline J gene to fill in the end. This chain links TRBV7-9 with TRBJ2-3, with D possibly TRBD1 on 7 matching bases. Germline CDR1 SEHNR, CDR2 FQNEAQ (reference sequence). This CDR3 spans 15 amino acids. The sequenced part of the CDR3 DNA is TGTGCCAGCAGCGTTCCAGGGGGTGCAGGGGGGACG. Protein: CASSVPGGAGGT. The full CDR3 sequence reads CASSVPGGAGGTQYF.

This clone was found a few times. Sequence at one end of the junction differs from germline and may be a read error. The CDR3 is CASSIGQGTNEQYF. The DNA read from the CDR3 is TGTGCTAGTAGTATTGGACAGGGAACCAACGAG. V gene TRBV19 combines with J gene TRBJ2-7; 8 bases are shared with TRBD1. The CDR3 end falls 3 residues outside the read, so it is completed with the germline J gene. Germline CDR1 reads LNHDA; CDR2 reads SQIVND (reference sequence). This CDR3 region has 14 residues.